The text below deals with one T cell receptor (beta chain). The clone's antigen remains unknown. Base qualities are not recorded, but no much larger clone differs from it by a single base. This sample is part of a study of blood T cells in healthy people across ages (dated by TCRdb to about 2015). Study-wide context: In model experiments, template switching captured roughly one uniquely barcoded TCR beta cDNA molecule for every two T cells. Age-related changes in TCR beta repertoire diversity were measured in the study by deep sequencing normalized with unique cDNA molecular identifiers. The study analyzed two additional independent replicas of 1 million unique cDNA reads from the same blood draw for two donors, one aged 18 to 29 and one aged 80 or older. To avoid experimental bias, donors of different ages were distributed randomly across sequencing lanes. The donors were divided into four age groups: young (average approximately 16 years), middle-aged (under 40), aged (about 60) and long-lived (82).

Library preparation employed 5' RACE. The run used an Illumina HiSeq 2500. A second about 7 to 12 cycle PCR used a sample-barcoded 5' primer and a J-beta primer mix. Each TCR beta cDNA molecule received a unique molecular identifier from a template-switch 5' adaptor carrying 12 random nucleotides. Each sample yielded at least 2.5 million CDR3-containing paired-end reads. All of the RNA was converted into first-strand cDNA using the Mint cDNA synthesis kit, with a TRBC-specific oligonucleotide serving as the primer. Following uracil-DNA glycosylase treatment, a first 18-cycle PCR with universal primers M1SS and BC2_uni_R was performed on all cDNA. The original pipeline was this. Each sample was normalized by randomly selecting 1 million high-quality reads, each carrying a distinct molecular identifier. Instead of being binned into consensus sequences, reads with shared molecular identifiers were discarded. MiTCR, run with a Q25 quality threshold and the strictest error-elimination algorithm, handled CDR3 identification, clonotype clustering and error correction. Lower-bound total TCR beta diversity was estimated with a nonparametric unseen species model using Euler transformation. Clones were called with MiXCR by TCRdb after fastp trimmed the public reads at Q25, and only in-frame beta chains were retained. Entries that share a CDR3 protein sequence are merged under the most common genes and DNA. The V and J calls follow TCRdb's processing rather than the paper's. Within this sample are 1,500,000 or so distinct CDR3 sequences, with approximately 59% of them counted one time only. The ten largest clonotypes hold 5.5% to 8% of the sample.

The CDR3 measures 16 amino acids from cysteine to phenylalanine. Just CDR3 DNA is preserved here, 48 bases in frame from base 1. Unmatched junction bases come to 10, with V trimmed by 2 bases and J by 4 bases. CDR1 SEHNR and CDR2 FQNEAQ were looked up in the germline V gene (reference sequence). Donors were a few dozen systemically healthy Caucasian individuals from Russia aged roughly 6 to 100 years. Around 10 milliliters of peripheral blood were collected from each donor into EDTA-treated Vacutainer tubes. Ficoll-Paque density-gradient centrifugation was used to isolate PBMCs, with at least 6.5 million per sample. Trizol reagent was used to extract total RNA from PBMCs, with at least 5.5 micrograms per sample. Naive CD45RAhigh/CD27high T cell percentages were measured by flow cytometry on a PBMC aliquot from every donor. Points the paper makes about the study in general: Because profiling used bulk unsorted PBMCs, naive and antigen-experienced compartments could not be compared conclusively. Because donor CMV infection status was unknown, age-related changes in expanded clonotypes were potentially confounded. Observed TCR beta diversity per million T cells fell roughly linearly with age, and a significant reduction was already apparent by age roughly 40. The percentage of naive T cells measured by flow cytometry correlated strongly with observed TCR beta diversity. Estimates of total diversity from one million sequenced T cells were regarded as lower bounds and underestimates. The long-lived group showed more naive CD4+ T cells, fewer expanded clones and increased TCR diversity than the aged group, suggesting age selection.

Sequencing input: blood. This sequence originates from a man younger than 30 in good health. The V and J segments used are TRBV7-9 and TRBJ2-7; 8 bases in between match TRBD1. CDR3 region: CASSLNYGQGRYEQYF. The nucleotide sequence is TGTGCCAGCAGCTTAAATTATGGACAGGGACGTTACGAGCAGTACTTC.